This T cell receptor (beta chain) was found in a study of glioma-infiltrating T cells after dendritic cell vaccination. Study information: Patients received autologous tumor lysate-pulsed dendritic cell vaccination between about 2003 and 2012.

TCRB CDR3 was amplified from 2 ug genomic DNA or less. Amplification used 60 V beta primers and 13 J beta primers. The protocol was immunoSEQ multiplex PCR, while the TCRdb copy is restricted to in-frame clones and leaves out a portion. The table includes around 60,000 clones, about 89% detected once. Time point in this sample: after dendritic cell vaccination, including at tumor progression/relapse. Isocitrate dehydrogenase mutation was absent in all glioblastoma patients. The CDR3 runs 14 residues. The germline CDR1 and CDR2 sequences are MNHNS and SASEGT. The ends lost 6 bases at V and 3 bases at J; junction bases unmatched: 7.

The chain joins TRBV6-1 to TRBJ2-7; 8 positions agree with TRBD1. The starting material was blood, obtained after dendritic cell vaccination. This receptor was identified in a human donor with glioblastoma. CDR3 residues: CASRGQGAFYEQYF. The CDR3, as DNA: TGTGCCAGCAGGGGGCAGGGGGCGTTCTACGAGCAGTACTTC.